This TCR beta chain was identified in a study of neoadjuvant nivolumab and ipilimumab in lung cancer. Study as a whole: The combination arm added day-1 ipilimumab 1 mg/kg to nivolumab 3 mg/kg on days 1, 15, 29.

Findings and caveats of the study: From pretherapy to surgery, tumor richness and clonality rose with dual therapy. Compared with tumor-adjacent uninvolved lung, resected tumors showed greater richness and clonality.

Repertoires were generated with immunoSEQ multiplex PCR, while TCRdb's copy carries only in-frame clones and drops some. Of about 20,000 clones in the sample, about 72% were seen once. This clone was counted between two and nine times. Its antigen is not known. The receptor comes from an adult with non-small cell lung cancer. The input for sequencing was tumor tissue, taken after neoadjuvant nivolumab, alone or with ipilimumab, at or shortly before surgery.

The CDR3 coding sequence is TGCAGCGGGACAGGGACCTATGGCTACACCTTC. It encodes CSGTGTYGYTF. J is TRBJ1-2 and V is TRBV29-1; 8 positions match TRBD1. The J segment lost 4 bases and the V segment lost 7 bases, leaving 2 bases of the junction unmatched. CDR1 and CDR2 (germline): SQVTM, ANQGSEA. CDR3 size: 11 residues.